The 21 T cell receptor beta chains presented below share a single source sample, sequenced in a study of blood T cells in healthy people across ages. A second PCR of roughly 7 to 11 cycles used a sample-barcoded 5' primer and a J-beta primer mix. TCRdb reprocessed the 5' RACE reads with MiXCR, giving one entry per CDR3 protein. The top ten clones hold under 65% of a sample with roughly 410,000 distinct CDR3 sequences, approximately 52% of them seen once. Specimen: blood. The source is a man in his 60s in good health.

The rearrangement links TRBV9 to TRBJ2-7; TRBD1 matches at 11 bases. CDR3 length: 15 residues. Germline assignment: CDR1 SGDLS and CDR2 YYNGEE. The V and J ends lost 4 bases and 5 bases, in that order; junction bases with no gene match: 8. In nucleotides, the CDR3 is TGTGCCAGCAGCACCCGGACAGGGGGCGAGGACGAGCAGTACTTC. It is translated as CASSTRTGGEDEQYF.

The chain combines TRBV20-1 with TRBJ1-1, with D unresolved. The CDR3 length is 15 residues. Germline V gene data show CDR1 as DFQATT and CDR2 as SNEGSKA (reference sequence). V was shortened by 3 bases and J by 3 bases, with 17 bases between the two germline ends. CDR3 sequence (DNA): TGCAGTGCTAGCGTGCCCATGGGGAGCGACACTGAAGCTTTCTTT. Protein sequence: CSASVPMGSDTEAFF.

The rearrangement uses TRBV6-6 and TRBJ2-1; D may be TRBD1 (6 bases). Trimming left V 6 bases short and J 9 bases short, with 12 bases between. CDR3 length: 12 residues. CDR1 and CDR2 from the germline V gene are MNHNY and SVGAGI (reference sequence). This chain's CDR3 is CASSQRGSEQFF. CDR3 nucleotides: TGTGCCAGCAGCCAAAGGGGGAGTGAGCAGTTCTTC.

This chain connects TRBV4-1 to TRBJ2-1, with 7 bases matching TRBD1. Germline CDR1 reads MGHRA; CDR2 reads YSYEKL. Germline trimming cut 0 bases from V and 3 bases from J; bases unmatched to any gene: 2. The CDR3 length is 15 residues. CDR3 in DNA: TGCGCCAGCAGCCAAGATGGGACAGTCTACAATGAGCAGTTCTTC. As protein: CASSQDGTVYNEQFF.

The chain employs TRBV9 and TRBJ1-2; D uncertain. From germline, CDR1 is SGDLS and CDR2 YYNGEE. Trimming shortened V by 3 bases and J by 0 bases, and 15 bases separated the two germline ends. The CDR3 spans 16 residues. Here the CDR3 DNA reads TGTGCCAGCAGCGCCGAAATGGCCCGTCCTAACTATGGCTACACCTTC. Translated, it gives CASSAEMARPNYGYTF. The full variable domain, completed using reference TRBV9 and TRBJ1-2, is DSGVTQTPKHLITATGQRVTLRCSPRSGDLSVYWYQQSLDQGLQFLIQYYNGEERAKGNILERFSAQQFPDLHSELNLSSLELGDSALYFCASSAEMARPNYGYTFGSGTRLTVV.

This clonotype was counted a few times. The rearrangement links TRBV6-5 to TRBJ2-4; D possibly corresponds to TRBD2 (5 bases). The J call may not be correct, given that the DNA end is closer to TRBJ2-7. The germline V gene has CDR1 MNHEY and CDR2 SVGAGI. The length of the CDR3 is 14 residues. The CDR3 DNA is TGTGCCAGCAGCCCCTTATCCTCGCGGGACGAGCAGTACTTC. Translating it yields CASSPLSSRDEQYF.

The chain joins TRBV2 to TRBJ2-7; D is ambiguous. CDR1 and CDR2 (germline): SNHLY, FYNNEI. V lost 4 bases and J lost 6, with 7 bases in between. The CDR3 consists of 11 residues. CDR3 residues: CASSGLGEQYF. The DNA for the CDR3 is TGTGCCAGCAGTGGGTTGGGCGAGCAGTACTTC.

This clonotype was counted between two and nine times. The chain uses TRBV6-2 or TRBV6-3 and TRBJ1-1; no clear D gene. Germline CDR1 and CDR2: MNHEY and SVGEGT. The CDR3 runs to 13 residues. V was shortened by 0 bases and J by 12 bases, with 14 bases between the two germline ends. CDR3 nucleotides: TGTGCCAGCAGTTACTCTCCGGAGCAATTTACTTTCTTT. Amino acids: CASSYSPEQFTFF.

In this sample, this clonotype turned up many times. The chain combines TRBV20-1 with TRBJ1-2; D might be TRBD1 (5 bases). The CDR3 contains 15 residues. V was trimmed by 0 bases and J by 2 bases, leaving 13 bases between them. CDR1 and CDR2 from the germline V gene are DFQATT and SNEGSKA (reference sequence). CDR3 residues: CSARDLAGINYGYTF. DNA of the CDR3: TGCAGTGCTAGAGATTTGGCAGGGATCAACTATGGCTACACCTTC.

This chain uses TRBV28 with TRBJ2-3, with 7 bases fitting TRBD2. Per the germline V gene, CDR1 is MDHEN and CDR2 is SYDVKM. The CDR3 sequence is 14 residues long. The J segment lost 2 bases and the V segment lost 5 bases, leaving 4 bases of the junction unmatched. The CDR3: CASSARDYTDTQYF. CDR3 DNA sequence: TGTGCCAGCAGTGCCCGGGACTACACAGATACGCAGTATTTT.

The chain is built from TRBV7-9 and TRBJ2-7, with D unresolved. CDR3 length: 13 residues. Trimming took 1 base from V and 6 from J, leaving 10 bases between them. The germline gives CDR1 SEHNR, CDR2 FQNEAQ (reference sequence). The DNA for the CDR3 is TGTGCCAGCAGCTTAGACGCTCCTTTCGAGCAGTACTTC. Its protein product is CASSLDAPFEQYF.

The chain uses TRBV6-2 or TRBV6-3 and TRBJ1-5; D gene unclear. The CDR3 sequence is 13 residues long. The V gene lost 1 base and the J gene lost 7 bases, with 8 bases spanning the gap. Per the germline V gene, CDR1 is MNHEY and CDR2 is SVGEGT. The CDR3 region has the DNA TGTGCCAGCAGTTACTACCCGGGCCAGCCCCAGCATTTT. Protein product: CASSYYPGQPQHF.

Only a few counts were recorded for this clonotype. The V gene is TRBV10-3, the J gene TRBJ2-3, with 9 bases aligning to TRBD2. The CDR3 consists of 16 residues. Looked up from germline, CDR1 is ENHRY and CDR2 is SYGVKD. The ends lost 7 bases at V and 0 bases at J; junction bases unmatched: 8. The CDR3 reads CAIKGSSGGSTDTQYF. DNA for the CDR3: TGTGCCATCAAGGGAAGTAGCGGGGGAAGCACAGATACGCAGTATTTT.

On this clonotype itself: One junction end does not reproduce the germline sequence, and a read error may be involved. J is TRBJ2-3 and V is TRBV7-8, with 13 bases lining up with TRBD2. Germline CDR1 is SGHVS and CDR2 is FQNEAQ. The CDR3 is 18 amino acids. CDR3 nucleotide sequence: TGTGCCAGCAGCCACCGCACTAGCGGGGGGGGTGGCACAGATACGCTGTATTTT. It translates to CASSHRTSGGGGTDTLYF.

This chain links TRBV11-3 with TRBJ2-1; D unresolved. The germline CDR1 and CDR2 sequences are SGHNT and YENEEA. V was clipped by 1 base and J by 9 bases, with 7 bases between them. CDR3 length equals 12 residues. Here the CDR3 DNA reads TGTGCCAGCAGCTTAGTATCGGCTGAGCAGTTCTTC. Translating gives CASSLVSAEQFF.

The genes are TRBV7-2 and TRBJ1-4; no clear D gene. Germline lookup yields CDR1 SGHTA and CDR2 FQGNSA. The V and J ends lost 5 bases and 0 bases respectively, with 10 bases between them. There are 15 residues in the CDR3. CDR3 nucleotides: TGTGCCAGCAGCCGGCGCGGGACAACTAATGAAAAACTGTTTTTT. This gives the protein CASSRRGTTNEKLFF.

The J gene is TRBJ2-1, the V gene TRBV7-3; TRBD2 matches 13 bases. This CDR3 region has 15 residues. Looked up from germline, CDR1 is SGHTA and CDR2 is FQGTGA. V lost 2 bases to trimming and J lost 6 bases; unmatched junction nucleotides: 1. The CDR3 region has the DNA TGTGCCAGCAGCTTAGGGACTAGCGGGACCAATGAGCAGTTCTTC. Protein: CASSLGTSGTNEQFF.

The chain has TRBV20-1 and TRBJ2-5; D may be TRBD1 or TRBD2 (6 bases each). This CDR3 has 13 amino acids. The germline gives CDR1 DFQATT, CDR2 SNEGSKA (reference sequence). The V end was cut by 6 bases, the J end by 5 bases, with 16 bases between. In DNA, the CDR3 is TGCAGTGCAGTAACGGGGGCGGGGGAGACCCAGTACTTC. It codes for CSAVTGAGETQYF.

The chain uses TRBV20-1 and TRBJ2-1; possibly TRBD1 for D (5 bases). The CDR3 runs to 11 residues. Trimming shortened V by 4 bases and J by 4 bases, and 5 bases separated the two germline ends. Germline V gene sequence: CDR1 DFQATT, CDR2 SNEGSKA (reference sequence). The CDR3 loop is CSATGYNEQFF. Here the CDR3 DNA reads TGCAGTGCTACAGGGTACAATGAGCAGTTCTTC.

V and J are TRBV12-3 or TRBV12-4 and TRBJ2-5, with no clear D. This CDR3 comprises 15 residues. The germline V and J ends were trimmed by 0 bases and 2 bases, with 10 bases remaining between them. The CDR3 here is CASSLAGPLQETQYF. Written as DNA, the CDR3 is TGTGCCAGCAGTTTAGCTGGCCCCTTACAAGAGACCCAGTACTTC.

The chain couples TRBV20-1 to TRBJ2-5; 11 bases align to TRBD1. The V gene's germline CDR1 is DFQATT and CDR2 SNEGSKA (reference sequence). The trim removed 5 bases at V and 11 bases at J, leaving 13 bases unmatched. CDR3 length: 14 amino acids. The CDR3 DNA is TGCAGTGCTTTCCCGGGACAGGGGGGTAATGAGCAGTACTTC. Its protein product is CSAFPGQGGNEQYF.